The 17 T cell receptor beta chains below all came from one sample that was sequenced in a study of blood T cell repertoires in COVID-19. TCRdb's table, derived via immunoSEQ multiplex PCR, lists solely in-frame clones and lacks some. The repertoire includes some 400,000 clones, roughly nine tenths of them detected once, and around 1.1% sits in the top ten. The sequencing sample was made of PBMCs or T cells enriched from blood (not recorded which). These receptor sequences come from a man younger than 40 who had recovered from COVID-19.

The CDR3 bases are TGTGCCAGCAGCGCCCGGACTAGCGGGAACACAGATACGCAGTATTTT. Residues: CASSARTSGNTDTQYF. The V and J genes are TRBV5-4 and TRBJ2-3, with 12 bases aligning to TRBD2. The V gene end was trimmed by 4 bases and the J gene end by 2 bases; junction bases not matched to a gene: 5. The germline V gene encodes CDR1 SGHNT and CDR2 YYREEE (reference sequence). This CDR3 comprises 16 residues.

The J gene is TRBJ1-5, the V gene TRBV6-5; TRBD1 matches at 7 bases. The CDR3 length is 15 residues. V shed 6 bases, J shed 3 bases, and the junction held 8 bases outside the gene matches. Germline assignment: CDR1 MNHEY and CDR2 SVGAGI. The CDR3 DNA is TGTGCCAGCAGCGTCAGACAGGGAAACAATCAGCCCCAGCATTTT. It is translated as CASSVRQGNNQPQHF.

The chain links TRBV30 to TRBJ1-4; D may be TRBD1 (6 bases). Germline-derived CDR1 and CDR2 are GTSNPN and SVGIG (reference sequence). The CDR3 consists of 11 residues. V was pared by 5 bases and J by 11 bases, with 12 bases between. The CDR3 loop reads CAWGAGAKLFF. CDR3 in DNA: TGTGCCTGGGGTGCAGGGGCCAAACTGTTTTTT.

The chain is built from TRBV7-6 and TRBJ2-3; 8 nucleotides match TRBD1. The CDR3 is 17 amino acids. Unmatched junction bases numbered 14, after V lost 5 bases and J lost 4 bases. Per the germline V gene, CDR1 is SGHVS and CDR2 is FNYEAQ. As DNA, the CDR3 is TGTGCCAGCAGCCTCACTCTGGGGACAGGCGGGGCAGATACGCAGTATTTT. It codes for CASSLTLGTGGADTQYF.

The chain combines TRBV7-9 with TRBJ2-1, with 12 nucleotides matching TRBD2. CDR1 is SEHNR, CDR2 FQNEAQ, per germline (reference sequence). Germline trimming cut 7 bases from V and 3 bases from J; bases unmatched to any gene: 13. The CDR3 has 18 amino acids. This chain's CDR3 is CASIPGLAGGPGYNEQFF. CDR3 coding DNA: TGTGCCAGCATCCCGGGGCTAGCGGGAGGGCCGGGCTACAATGAGCAGTTCTTC.

This chain connects TRBV7-9 to TRBJ1-6; D uncertain. Trimming stripped 4 bases from V and 5 bases from J, with 9 bases between. Germline CDR1 and CDR2: SEHNR and FQNEAQ (reference sequence). The CDR3 is 14 amino acids. The CDR3 nucleotides read TGTGCCAGCAGCTCCTGGTTAGATAATTCACCCCTCCACTTT. It yields the protein CASSSWLDNSPLHF.

The chain employs TRBV5-1 and TRBJ2-3, with 7 bases that match TRBD2. This CDR3 is built from 15 residues. The ends lost 0 bases at V and 4 bases at J; junction bases unmatched: 5. Germline-derived CDR1 and CDR2 are SGHRS and YFSETQ. CDR3 coding DNA: TGCGCCAGCAGCTTGGCAATTGGGGGGGCAGATACGCAGTATTTT. Amino acids: CASSLAIGGADTQYF.

The chain links TRBV7-9 to TRBJ1-2; 8 bases line up with TRBD1. The V gene's germline CDR1 is SEHNR and CDR2 FQNEAQ (reference sequence). The trim removed 5 bases at V and 2 bases at J, leaving 7 bases unmatched. The CDR3 sequence is 15 residues long. The CDR3 coding sequence is TGTGCCAGCAGCCCGCCGACAGGGGCGAACTATGGCTACACCTTC. This sequence encodes CASSPPTGANYGYTF.

A note on this clone: The sample has other DNA sequences that encode this CDR3 too. The rearrangement links TRBV7-9 to TRBJ1-2; 8 bases are shared with TRBD1. In germline, CDR1 is SEHNR, CDR2 FQNEAQ (reference sequence). Trimming at V came to 5 bases and at J to 7 bases, leaving 6 bases not matched to a gene. There are 13 residues in the CDR3. CDR3 region: CASSPTGGTGYTF. The CDR3 nucleotides read TGTGCCAGCAGCCCCACAGGGGGGACTGGCTACACCTTC.

The CDR3 sequence is CSASSGTHTGELFF. Written as DNA, the CDR3 is TGCAGTGCTAGTAGCGGGACTCACACCGGGGAGCTGTTTTTT. The chain carries TRBV20-1 and TRBJ2-2, with 8 bases fitting TRBD2. The germline gives CDR1 DFQATT, CDR2 SNEGSKA (reference sequence). J lost 3 bases, V lost 3 bases, and 3 bases had no gene match. There are 14 residues in the CDR3.

The gene calls are TRBV7-6 and TRBJ2-7; TRBD2 aligns across 8 bases. The CDR3 covers 15 residues. The ends lost 5 bases at V and 0 bases at J; junction bases unmatched: 6. Germline assignment: CDR1 SGHVS and CDR2 FNYEAQ. CDR3 amino acids: CASSPGGVASYEQYF. The CDR3 bases are TGTGCCAGCAGCCCCGGGGGGGTGGCCTCCTACGAGCAGTACTTC.

The rearrangement joins TRBV5-5 to TRBJ2-5, with TRBD1 as a possible D gene (5 bases). Trimming pared 1 base from V and 1 base from J, leaving 11 bases between. There are 15 residues in the CDR3. CDR1 SGHKS and CDR2 YYEKEE come from the germline V gene (reference sequence). The CDR3 DNA sequence: TGTGCCAGCAGCTTGCAGGGAAAGGGCCAAGAGACCCAGTACTTC. Translated, it gives CASSLQGKGQETQYF.

The chain has TRBV10-3 and TRBJ1-2, with D perhaps TRBD1 (5 bases). V lost 2 bases, J lost 4 bases, and 8 bases lay in between. The CDR3 has 13 residues. Per germline, CDR1 ENHRY and CDR2 SYGVKD. This chain's CDR3 is CAISEDSGYGYTF. CDR3 in DNA: TGTGCCATCAGTGAGGACAGTGGCTATGGCTACACCTTC.

The chain carries TRBV10-2 and TRBJ2-7, with D tentatively TRBD1 (6 bases). From germline, CDR1 is WSHSY and CDR2 SAAADI. Trimming stripped 6 bases from V and 2 bases from J, with 14 bases between. CDR3 size: 14 residues. The CDR3 DNA reads as TGCGCCAGCAGGAGGGGGAGATCTACCTACGAGCAGTACTTC. Encoded protein: CASRRGRSTYEQYF.

This clone appeared a single time. This chain connects TRBV4-1 to TRBJ2-1, with 7 bases lining up with TRBD1. V shed 2 bases, J shed 4 bases, and the junction held 5 bases outside the gene matches. This CDR3 has 15 residues. Looked up from germline, CDR1 is MGHRA and CDR2 is YSYEKL. CDR3 loop: CASSQNRDRYNEQFF. The DNA for the CDR3 is TGCGCCAGCAGCCAAAACCGGGACAGATACAATGAGCAGTTCTTC.

CDR3 coding DNA: TGTGCCAGCTCACCGCCGCCTCCCCCGGACACCATATATTTT. It yields the protein CASSPPPPPDTIYF. The chain has TRBV18 and TRBJ1-3; no clear D gene. V shed 3 bases and J shed 8 bases, with 14 bases lying between them. The CDR3 consists of 14 residues. Germline assignment: CDR1 KGHSH and CDR2 LQKENI. The full variable domain, its missing parts supplied by reference TRBV18 and TRBJ1-3, is NAGVMQNPRHLVRRRGQEARLRCSPMKGHSHVYWYRQLPEEGLKFMVYLQKENIIDESGMPKERFSAEFPKEGPSILRIQQVVRGDSAAYFCASSPPPPPDTIYFGEGSWLTVV.

The chain couples TRBV19 to TRBJ2-1, with D possibly TRBD2 on 5 matching bases. The germline V gene encodes CDR1 LNHDA and CDR2 SQIVND (reference sequence). This CDR3 spans 15 amino acids. V lost 6 bases to trimming and J lost 3 bases, with 15 bases between them. CDR3 coding DNA: TGTGCCAGTAGCGTAACCGGGAAACTCTACAATGAGCAGTTCTTC. It is translated as CASSVTGKLYNEQFF.